This is a list of T cell receptor beta chains from one sample in a study of T-cell reconstitution after alpha-beta-depleted transplantation in children. TCRdb reanalysed the PCR reads using MiXCR and keeps one entry per CDR3 protein. This table holds a few hundred thousand distinct CDR3 sequences, roughly 14% found once. The starting material was PBMCs, obtained from the stem cell graft. The receptors originated from a human donor who donated a stem cell graft to a child with Fanconi anemia. Each CDR3 is given with its conserved first and last residue. Fields, in order: clone size, J gene, V gene, D gene, CDR3 protein, CDR3 DNA. D genes are given only for firm matches. Size is stated for part of the rows, as once, few or many counts, or as a class when the clone is expanded.

clone size: few
J gene: TRBJ2-1
V gene: TRBV10-3
D gene: .
CDR3 protein: CAISPESSYNEQFF
CDR3 DNA: TGTGCCATCAGCCCGGAGAGCTCCTACAATGAGCAGTTCTTC

clone size: few
J gene: TRBJ1-2
V gene: TRBV5-1
D gene: .
CDR3 protein: CASSPYLGTYGYTF
CDR3 DNA: TGCGCCAGCAGCCCCTACCTCGGGACTTATGGCTACACCTTC

clone size: .
J gene: TRBJ2-3
V gene: TRBV20-1
D gene: TRBD2
CDR3 protein: CSASFGTSVRTQYF
CDR3 DNA: TGCAGTGCTTCTTTCGGGACTAGCGTCAGGACGCAGTATTTT

clone size: many
J gene: TRBJ1-4
V gene: TRBV6-1
D gene: TRBD1
CDR3 protein: CASRPRDSFFSKLFF
CDR3 DNA: TGTGCCAGCAGACCTAGGGACAGTTTTTTTTCAAAACTGTTTTTT

clone size: few
J gene: TRBJ2-1
V gene: TRBV5-1
D gene: TRBD1
CDR3 protein: CASSLGRTGYNEQFF
CDR3 DNA: TGCGCCAGCAGCTTGGGGAGGACAGGCTACAATGAGCAGTTCTTC

clone size: few
J gene: TRBJ2-1
V gene: TRBV6-5
D gene: TRBD2
CDR3 protein: CASSYEGGGAASYNEQFF
CDR3 DNA: TGTGCCAGCAGTTACGAGGGCGGGGGGGCCGCCTCCTACAATGAGCAGTTCTTC

clone size: many
J gene: TRBJ1-1
V gene: TRBV12-3/TRBV12-4
D gene: .
CDR3 protein: CASSSTRRVNTEAFF
CDR3 DNA: TGTGCCAGCAGTTCCACCAGGAGGGTGAACACTGAAGCTTTCTTT

clone size: few
J gene: TRBJ2-2
V gene: TRBV3-1
D gene: .
CDR3 protein: CASSQDVRGRELFF
CDR3 DNA: TGTGCCAGCAGCCAAGATGTGAGGGGCAGGGAGCTGTTTTTT

clone size: few
J gene: TRBJ2-1
V gene: TRBV30
D gene: .
CDR3 protein: CAWSHRAPYNEQFF
CDR3 DNA: TGTGCCTGGAGTCACAGGGCCCCGTACAATGAGCAGTTCTTC

clone size: many
J gene: TRBJ1-1
V gene: TRBV9
D gene: TRBD1
CDR3 protein: CASIDREEEENTEAFF
CDR3 DNA: TGTGCCAGCATCGACAGGGAAGAGGAGGAGAACACTGAAGCTTTCTTT

clone size: few
J gene: TRBJ2-3
V gene: TRBV5-1
D gene: .
CDR3 protein: CASSRLSSTDTQYF
CDR3 DNA: TGCGCCAGCAGCCGACTGTCGAGCACAGATACGCAGTATTTT

clone size: few
J gene: TRBJ1-2
V gene: TRBV12-3/TRBV12-4
D gene: TRBD1
CDR3 protein: CASSSTLGQRSGYTF
CDR3 DNA: TGTGCCAGCAGCTCAACCCTGGGACAGCGCTCTGGCTACACCTTC

clone size: few
J gene: TRBJ1-1
V gene: TRBV5-1
D gene: .
CDR3 protein: CASVGRANTEAFF
CDR3 DNA: TGCGCCAGCGTTGGACGGGCGAACACTGAAGCTTTCTTT

clone size: many
J gene: TRBJ2-5
V gene: TRBV20-1
D gene: TRBD2
CDR3 protein: CSAPRLAGKTQYF
CDR3 DNA: TGCAGTGCCCCGCGACTAGCCGGAAAGACCCAGTACTTC

clone size: many
J gene: TRBJ2-5
V gene: TRBV28
D gene: TRBD1
CDR3 protein: CASSSTGQGQETQYF
CDR3 DNA: TGTGCCAGCAGTTCGACTGGACAGGGGCAAGAGACCCAGTACTTC

clone size: .
J gene: TRBJ2-5
V gene: TRBV29-1
D gene: .
CDR3 protein: CSAESAAQETQYF
CDR3 DNA: TGCAGCGCTGAAAGCGCGGCCCAAGAGACCCAGTACTTC

clone size: .
J gene: TRBJ1-5
V gene: TRBV15
D gene: .
CDR3 protein: CATSRARGGGQPQHF
CDR3 DNA: TGTGCCACCAGCAGGGCTAGGGGAGGCGGTCAGCCCCAGCATTTT

clone size: .
J gene: TRBJ1-2
V gene: TRBV20-1
D gene: .
CDR3 protein: CSAAPAGEAYGYTF
CDR3 DNA: TGCAGTGCTGCCCCGGCGGGGGAAGCCTATGGCTACACCTTC

clone size: few
J gene: TRBJ1-2
V gene: TRBV10-3
D gene: .
CDR3 protein: CAISEEVTNYGYTF
CDR3 DNA: TGTGCCATCAGTGAGGAGGTCACTAACTATGGCTACACCTTC

clone size: .
J gene: TRBJ1-2
V gene: TRBV5-6
D gene: .
CDR3 protein: CASSLELGGRRVDYGYTF
CDR3 DNA: TGTGCCAGCAGCTTGGAGCTTGGTGGTCGCAGGGTCGACTATGGCTACACCTTC

clone size: many
J gene: TRBJ2-7
V gene: TRBV18
D gene: TRBD1
CDR3 protein: CASSPWDRAYEQYF
CDR3 DNA: TGTGCCAGCTCACCATGGGACAGGGCCTACGAGCAGTACTTC

clone size: many
J gene: TRBJ1-1
V gene: TRBV20-1
D gene: .
CDR3 protein: CSTFLNTEAFF
CDR3 DNA: TGCAGTACGTTTTTGAACACTGAAGCTTTCTTT

clone size: many
J gene: TRBJ1-1
V gene: TRBV12-3/TRBV12-4
D gene: TRBD1
CDR3 protein: CASSGTGGQAKDTEAFF
CDR3 DNA: TGTGCCAGCAGCGGAACAGGGGGCCAGGCTAAGGACACTGAAGCTTTCTTT

clone size: many
J gene: TRBJ1-2
V gene: TRBV12-3/TRBV12-4
D gene: .
CDR3 protein: CASSPTGNYGYTF
CDR3 DNA: TGTGCCAGCAGCCCCACAGGAAACTATGGCTACACCTTC

clone size: .
J gene: TRBJ1-5
V gene: TRBV12-3/TRBV12-4
D gene: TRBD1
CDR3 protein: CASSFSGGEQPQHF
CDR3 DNA: TGTGCCAGCAGTTTTTCAGGGGGTGAACAGCCCCAGCATTTT

clone size: many
J gene: TRBJ2-1
V gene: TRBV5-1
D gene: .
CDR3 protein: CASSRGDSGPYNEQFF
CDR3 DNA: TGCGCCAGCAGCCGGGGCGACTCAGGCCCCTACAATGAGCAGTTCTTC

clone size: many
J gene: TRBJ2-7
V gene: TRBV20-1
D gene: .
CDR3 protein: CSARGGDPYEQYF
CDR3 DNA: TGCAGTGCTAGAGGAGGGGACCCCTACGAGCAGTACTTC

clone size: .
J gene: TRBJ2-5
V gene: TRBV20-1
D gene: .
CDR3 protein: CSARPRQPEQETQYF
CDR3 DNA: TGCAGTGCTAGACCCAGACAGCCTGAACAAGAGACCCAGTACTTC

clone size: .
J gene: TRBJ2-1
V gene: TRBV6-2/TRBV6-3
D gene: .
CDR3 protein: CASTYTPGYNEQFF
CDR3 DNA: TGTGCCAGCACTTATACCCCAGGTTACAATGAGCAGTTCTTC

clone size: .
J gene: TRBJ2-3
V gene: TRBV15
D gene: .
CDR3 protein: CATSRTPGDTQYF
CDR3 DNA: TGTGCCACCAGCCGAACCCCCGGGGATACGCAGTATTTT

clone size: .
J gene: TRBJ2-3
V gene: TRBV7-9
D gene: .
CDR3 protein: CASSLEGRGTQYF
CDR3 DNA: TGTGCCAGCAGCTTAGAGGGGCGCGGTACGCAGTATTTT

clone size: .
J gene: TRBJ2-1
V gene: TRBV5-1
D gene: TRBD1
CDR3 protein: CASSLARDRASNEQFF
CDR3 DNA: TGCGCCAGCAGCTTGGCCAGGGACAGGGCCTCCAATGAGCAGTTCTTC

clone size: .
J gene: TRBJ2-2
V gene: TRBV10-1
D gene: TRBD1
CDR3 protein: CASSENIQGTGELFF
CDR3 DNA: TGCGCCAGCAGTGAGAATATACAGGGGACCGGGGAGCTGTTTTTT

clone size: .
J gene: TRBJ2-2
V gene: TRBV11-2
D gene: TRBD1
CDR3 protein: CASSLIQGASGELFF
CDR3 DNA: TGTGCCAGCAGCTTAATACAGGGGGCGAGCGGGGAGCTGTTTTTT

clone size: .
J gene: TRBJ1-2
V gene: TRBV27
D gene: TRBD1
CDR3 protein: CASSLLGQDRGGYTF
CDR3 DNA: TGTGCCAGCAGTTTATTGGGACAAGACAGGGGCGGCTACACCTTC

clone size: few
J gene: TRBJ2-2
V gene: TRBV7-7
D gene: .
CDR3 protein: CASSLQGPANTGELFF
CDR3 DNA: TGTGCTAGCAGCTTGCAGGGGCCCGCGAACACCGGGGAGCTGTTTTTT

clone size: many
J gene: TRBJ1-1
V gene: TRBV25-1
D gene: .
CDR3 protein: CASRVANTEAFF
CDR3 DNA: TGTGCCAGCAGGGTGGCGAACACTGAAGCTTTCTTT

clone size: .
J gene: TRBJ1-5
V gene: TRBV29-1
D gene: .
CDR3 protein: CSVVERVNQPQHF
CDR3 DNA: TGCAGCGTTGTCGAGCGAGTAAATCAGCCCCAGCATTTT

clone size: .
J gene: TRBJ2-5
V gene: TRBV6-5
D gene: .
CDR3 protein: CASSYVRLDWETQYF
CDR3 DNA: TGTGCCAGCAGTTACGTCAGGTTGGATTGGGAGACCCAGTACTTC

clone size: many
J gene: TRBJ1-1
V gene: TRBV20-1
D gene: .
CDR3 protein: CSAKESTEAFF
CDR3 DNA: TGCAGTGCAAAGGAGTCCACTGAAGCTTTCTTT

clone size: many
J gene: TRBJ2-1
V gene: TRBV6-5
D gene: .
CDR3 protein: CASSYLLEQFF
CDR3 DNA: TGTGCCAGCAGTTACTTGCTTGAGCAGTTCTTC

clone size: .
J gene: TRBJ2-1
V gene: TRBV7-2
D gene: TRBD2
CDR3 protein: CASSLGPGGYNEQFF
CDR3 DNA: TGTGCCAGCAGCTTAGGGCCGGGGGGGTACAATGAGCAGTTCTTC

clone size: many
J gene: TRBJ2-3
V gene: TRBV28
D gene: .
CDR3 protein: CASSLRGGGTDTQYF
CDR3 DNA: TGTGCCAGCAGTTTAAGGGGGGGGGGCACAGATACGCAGTATTTT

clone size: .
J gene: TRBJ1-1
V gene: TRBV5-6
D gene: .
CDR3 protein: CASSRGPMNTEAFF
CDR3 DNA: TGTGCCAGCAGCCGGGGACCGATGAACACTGAAGCTTTCTTT

clone size: .
J gene: TRBJ1-4
V gene: TRBV28
D gene: TRBD1
CDR3 protein: CASSLGDRVEKLFF
CDR3 DNA: TGTGCCAGCAGTTTAGGGGACAGGGTGGAAAAACTGTTTTTT

clone size: many
J gene: TRBJ1-1
V gene: TRBV2
D gene: .
CDR3 protein: CASNTDMNTEAFF
CDR3 DNA: TGTGCCAGCAATACTGACATGAACACTGAAGCTTTCTTT

clone size: few
J gene: TRBJ1-2
V gene: TRBV5-1
D gene: .
CDR3 protein: CASSIRTASEGYTF
CDR3 DNA: TGCGCCAGCAGCATCCGGACAGCGAGCGAAGGCTACACCTTC

clone size: few
J gene: TRBJ2-1
V gene: TRBV5-1
D gene: .
CDR3 protein: CASSLPGGIGRNEQFF
CDR3 DNA: TGCGCCAGCAGCCTTCCGGGGGGCATAGGAAGGAATGAGCAGTTCTTC

clone size: many
J gene: TRBJ2-2
V gene: TRBV5-1
D gene: .
CDR3 protein: CASRFETNTGELFF
CDR3 DNA: TGCGCCAGCAGGTTCGAGACTAACACCGGGGAGCTGTTTTTT

clone size: .
J gene: TRBJ2-7
V gene: TRBV4-1
D gene: TRBD2
CDR3 protein: CASSQDRWAGVSYEQYF
CDR3 DNA: TGCGCCAGCAGCCAAGATCGGTGGGCGGGAGTATCCTACGAGCAGTACTTC

clone size: few
J gene: TRBJ2-5
V gene: TRBV5-1
D gene: .
CDR3 protein: CASSLIGLENTQYF
CDR3 DNA: TGCGCCAGCAGCTTGATCGGGTTGGAGAATACCCAGTACTTC